The 21 T cell receptor beta chains reported below all come from one sample, sequenced in a study of cytomegalovirus exposure and HLA in healthy donors. Primers for the PCR totalled 60 Vbeta and 13 Jbeta. The assay was immunoSEQ multiplex PCR, and TCRdb's table has in-frame clones only and misses some. The sample holds some 160,000 clones, approximately 86% seen once. Source material: PBMCs. Receptors originate from a young woman in good health and CMV-seronegative.

This chain joins TRBV4-1 and TRBJ1-2; 10 bases align to TRBD1. CDR3 length: 15 amino acids. Trimming removed 1 base from V and 5 bases from J; junction bases left unmatched: 4. Germline CDR1 is MGHRA and CDR2 is YSYEKL. Here the CDR3 reads CASSQGTGGDYGYTF. CDR3 sequence (DNA): TGCGCCAGCAGCCAAGGGACAGGGGGTGATTATGGCTACACCTTC.

This chain connects TRBV30 to TRBJ2-2; D is uncertain. The CDR3 is 15 amino acids. With 4 bases removed from V and 6 bases from J, the gap between germline ends came to 18 bases. Germline loops: CDR1 GTSNPN, CDR2 SVGIG (reference sequence). CDR3 sequence reads: CAWILGPGIAGELFF. The CDR3 DNA is TGTGCCTGGATCCTCGGTCCAGGAATAGCCGGGGAGCTGTTTTTT.

This clone was picked up one time. The V call is TRBV19, the J call TRBJ2-3; D ambiguous. The CDR3 is made up of 12 amino acids. V was cut by 6 bases and J by 6 bases, with 10 bases left in between. Germline CDR1 and CDR2: LNHDA and SQIVND (reference sequence). CDR3 sequence: CASSLDPDTQYF. The CDR3 DNA follows: TGTGCCAGTAGCTTAGATCCGGATACGCAGTATTTT.

CDR3 sequence: CSVPHSGGDGYTF. The CDR3 DNA follows: TGCAGCGTCCCCCACTCAGGGGGCGATGGCTACACCTTC. The chain has TRBV29-1 and TRBJ1-2, with TRBD1 identical over 8 bases. The CDR3 loop spans 13 amino acids. The ends lost 6 bases at V and 6 bases at J; junction bases unmatched: 9. CDR1 is SQVTM, CDR2 ANQGSEA, per germline.

This clone appeared a single time. At one end, the junction sequence differs from germline, possibly due to a read error. The chain employs TRBV29-1 and TRBJ1-2; 8 bases agree with TRBD1. CDR3 length equals 14 residues. CDR1 and CDR2 (germline): SQVTM, ANQGSEA. CDR3 nucleotide sequence: TGCAGCGTTGAGGGCAGGGGGCGCAACTATGGCTACCCCTTC. Translated: CSVEGRGRNYGYPF.

For this clone: Distinct nucleotide sequences in the sample also encode this CDR3. The chain links TRBV10-2 to TRBJ1-1; 7 bases match TRBD1. The germline V gene has CDR1 WSHSY and CDR2 SAAADI. V lost 5 bases, J lost 11 bases, and 8 bases stayed unmatched. The CDR3 has 12 residues. The CDR3 coding sequence is TGCGCCAGCAGTAAGAGACAGGGTGAGGCTTTCTTT. As protein: CASSKRQGEAFF.

The chain employs TRBV19 and TRBJ2-1; 7 bases map to TRBD1. Germline CDR1 is LNHDA and CDR2 is SQIVND (reference sequence). The ends lost 6 bases at V and 2 bases at J; junction bases unmatched: 13. This CDR3 is 17 amino acids long. The chain's CDR3 is CASRIWGPTGTYNEQFF. CDR3 coding DNA: TGTGCCAGTAGAATATGGGGACCGACAGGGACCTACAATGAGCAGTTCTTC. The full variable domain, its missing parts supplied by reference TRBV19 and TRBJ2-1, is DGGITQSPKYLFRKEGQNVTLSCEQNLNHDAMYWYRQDPGQGLRLIYYSQIVNDFQKGDIAEGYSVSREKKESFPLTVTSAQKNPTAFYLCASRIWGPTGTYNEQFFGPGTRLTVL.

The chain employs TRBV18 and TRBJ2-7, with a possible D match to TRBD2 (6 bases). V was shortened by 1 base and J by 5 bases, with 15 bases between the two germline ends. The CDR3 spans 15 residues. Germline CDR1 and CDR2: KGHSH and LQKENI. CDR3 sequence reads: CASSPRRGPGHEQYF. CDR3 bases: TGTGCCAGCTCACCACGGCGGGGCCCCGGGCACGAGCAGTACTTC.

J is TRBJ2-1 and V is TRBV4-1, with D perhaps matching TRBD2 (6 bases). The CDR3 spans 16 residues. Per the germline V gene, CDR1 is MGHRA and CDR2 is YSYEKL. V was clipped by 6 bases and J by 2 bases, with 17 bases between them. CDR3: CASRGGLPITYNEQFF. CDR3 DNA: TGCGCCAGCAGGGGGGGACTCCCCATCACCTACAATGAGCAGTTCTTC.

The genes are TRBV19 and TRBJ1-4; 9 bases are shared with TRBD1. J lost 7 bases, V lost 6 bases, and 3 bases had no gene match. Germline V lookup: CDR1 LNHDA, CDR2 SQIVND (reference sequence). CDR3 size: 13 residues. The CDR3 is CASRDRGGEKLFF. DNA for the CDR3: TGTGCCAGTAGGGACAGGGGAGGTGAAAAACTGTTTTTT.

The J gene is TRBJ1-1, the V gene TRBV28; D call uncertain. This CDR3 contains 13 residues. V lost 2 bases and J lost 5, with 9 bases in between. CDR1 is MDHEN, CDR2 SYDVKM, per germline. For the CDR3, the DNA is TGTGCCAGCAGTTTAGGGCGAGGGACTGAAGCTTTCTTT. Residues: CASSLGRGTEAFF. The entire variable domain, with the rest obtained from reference TRBV28 and TRBJ1-1, is as follows: DVKVTQSSRYLVKRTGEKVFLECVQDMDHENMFWYRQDPGLGLRLIYFSYDVKMKEKGDIPEGYSVSREKKERFSLILESASTNQTSMYLCASSLGRGTEAFFGQGTRLTVV.

V and J are TRBV27 and TRBJ1-1; D might be TRBD1 (6 bases). Trimming cost V 8 bases and J 8 bases, with 15 bases left between them. The germline V gene has CDR1 MNHEY and CDR2 SMNVEV (reference sequence). This CDR3 spans 12 amino acids. CDR3 DNA sequence: TGTGCCAGCCAGGGGTGGGCTAACGAAGCTTTCTTT. This encodes CASQGWANEAFF.

In DNA form, the CDR3 reads TGTGCCAGCAGCGTGCGACAGGGCGAAAAACTGTTTTTT. Amino acid sequence: CASSVRQGEKLFF. V gene TRBV9 combines with J gene TRBJ1-4, with 7 nucleotides matching TRBD1. V dropped 2 bases and J dropped 8; count of bases not matched to a gene: 3. Per germline, CDR1 SGDLS and CDR2 YYNGEE. The CDR3 extends over 13 amino acids.

CDR3 region: CASSSGNTIYF. The CDR3 DNA reads as TGTGCCAGCAGTTCAGGGAACACCATATATTTT. The V gene is TRBV28, the J gene TRBJ1-3, with D tentatively TRBD1 (5 bases). Germline loops: CDR1 MDHEN, CDR2 SYDVKM. The CDR3 totals 11 residues. V lost 4 bases and J lost 7, with 5 bases in between.

The CDR3 region is CASSPTGLRYEQYF. Written as DNA, the CDR3 is TGTGCCAGCAGCCCCACGGGACTACGCTACGAGCAGTACTTC. The J gene is TRBJ2-7, the V gene TRBV11-2; 7 positions agree with TRBD2. Trimming at V came to 5 bases and at J to 3 bases, leaving 7 bases not matched to a gene. Looked up from germline, CDR1 is SGHAT and CDR2 is FQNNGV. The CDR3 is 14 residues long.

The CDR3 sequence: CASHGAYEKLFF. CDR3 coding DNA: TGTGCCAGCCATGGGGCATATGAAAAACTGTTTTTT. V gene TRBV28 combines with J gene TRBJ1-4; weak D call: TRBD1 (5 bases). The CDR3 runs to 12 residues. Germline V gene data show CDR1 as MDHEN and CDR2 as SYDVKM. Trimming left V 8 bases short and J 6 bases short, with 10 bases between.

Judged by abundance, this clone is medium-sized. The same CDR3 arises from other DNA sequences in this sample as well. The chain links TRBV19 to TRBJ1-5; D is uncertain. Germline V CDR1 and CDR2: LNHDA, SQIVND (reference sequence). The V end lost 5 bases, the J end lost 4 bases, and 6 bases lay between the germline ends. This CDR3 has 12 amino acids. This CDR3 is CASSLRNQPQHF. For the CDR3, the DNA is TGTGCCAGTAGTCTGAGAAATCAGCCCCAGCATTTT.

The chain links TRBV15 to TRBJ2-7, with TRBD1 as a possible D gene (5 bases). The germline gives CDR1 LNHNV, CDR2 YYDKDF (reference sequence). The length of the CDR3 is 14 residues. V lost 3 bases and J lost 3, with 12 bases in between. The CDR3 DNA sequence: TGTGCCACCAGCAGGGACCAGGGAAACTACGAGCAGTACTTC. Protein: CATSRDQGNYEQYF.

The chain combines TRBV7-2 with TRBJ1-5; 8 nucleotides agree with TRBD1. The V gene end was trimmed by 3 bases and the J gene end by 5 bases; junction bases not matched to a gene: 12. This CDR3 has 17 residues. Germline assignment: CDR1 SGHTA and CDR2 FQGNSA. CDR3 sequence (DNA): TGTGCCAGCAGCTTGGGGGGGAGGACAGGGAACGATCAGCCCCAGCATTTT. Its translation: CASSLGGRTGNDQPQHF.

V and J are TRBV7-2 and TRBJ2-7, with TRBD1 matching over 7 bases. Germline lookup yields CDR1 SGHTA and CDR2 FQGNSA. Trimming removed 3 bases from V and 6 bases from J; junction bases left unmatched: 8. The length of the CDR3 is 14 residues. The CDR3 here is CASSFGVTGTEQYF. DNA of the CDR3: TGTGCCAGCAGCTTTGGTGTGACAGGGACCGAGCAGTACTTC.

The gene calls are TRBV5-1 and TRBJ2-3, with D tentatively TRBD1 (6 bases). In germline, CDR1 is SGHRS, CDR2 YFSETQ. The CDR3 consists of 15 residues. Trimming took 3 bases from V and 2 from J, leaving 13 bases between them. The CDR3 loop reads CASSWLDSNTDTQYF. In nucleotides, the CDR3 is TGCGCCAGCAGCTGGTTGGACAGCAACACAGATACGCAGTATTTT.